These 21 T cell receptor beta chains share one sample of origin, sequenced in a study of PD-L1 blockade in urothelial cancer. Noted time point: pretreatment peripheral blood. The assay was immunoSEQ multiplex PCR, and TCRdb's table has in-frame clones only and misses some. The sample lists 95,000 or so clones, over 75% occurring once. Sample: PBMCs, taken around atezolizumab (anti-PD-L1) treatment. The receptors originated from a man between 60 and 75 years old with urothelial cancer.

The chain employs TRBV28 and TRBJ1-2, with D unclear. The CDR3 sequence is 13 residues long. Germline CDR1 is MDHEN and CDR2 is SYDVKM. Trimming left V 3 bases short and J 4 bases short, with 9 bases between. The CDR3 loop is CASSFPGSYGYTF. CDR3 nucleotides: TGTGCCAGCAGTTTCCCCGGGTCCTATGGCTACACCTTC.

The chain is built from TRBV7-2 and TRBJ1-1; D not resolved. V shed 5 bases and J shed 5 bases, with 9 bases lying between them. Per germline, CDR1 SGHTA and CDR2 FQGNSA. This CDR3 comprises 12 residues. Here the CDR3 reads CASSQWETEAFF. The CDR3 coding sequence is TGTGCCAGCAGCCAATGGGAGACTGAAGCTTTCTTT.

The CDR3 protein is CAGVQCPNTGELFF. The DNA of the CDR3 is TGTGCCGGCGTACAGTGCCCGAACACCGGGGAGCTGTTTTTT. The chain carries TRBV21-1 and TRBJ2-2; TRBD1, as called in the table, went unchecked against the DNA. TRBV21-1 is deemed a pseudogene. The CDR3 has 14 residues.

V gene TRBV4-1 combines with J gene TRBJ1-2, with 9 bases lining up with TRBD1. Germline V CDR1 and CDR2: MGHRA, YSYEKL. With 6 bases clipped from V and 4 bases from J, the junction kept 6 bases outside the gene matches. This CDR3 has 14 residues. CDR3 protein: CASRETGGVYGYTF. The DNA for the CDR3 is TGCGCCAGCAGAGAAACAGGGGGCGTCTATGGCTACACCTTC.

The table lists this clone with a count of one. The V and J genes are TRBV19 and TRBJ1-5, with TRBD1 identical over 7 bases. Germline V gene lookup returns CDR1 LNHDA and CDR2 SQIVND (reference sequence). The CDR3 contains 14 residues. V shed 4 bases, J shed 6 bases, and the junction held 6 bases outside the gene matches. The CDR3 protein is CASSTGQVLQPQHF. The CDR3 DNA follows: TGTGCCAGTAGTACAGGACAGGTTCTTCAGCCCCAGCATTTT.

This clone was picked up many times. This sequence joins TRBV7-9 and TRBJ2-7; a weak D match, TRBD2 (6 bases). The CDR3 spans 14 residues. Germline V gives CDR1 SEHNR, CDR2 FQNEAQ (reference sequence). V lost 4 bases, J lost 2 bases, and 12 bases lay in between. DNA for the CDR3: TGTGCCAGCAGCTCCGAGACTAGACCCTACGAGCAGTACTTC. Translating it yields CASSSETRPYEQYF.

This clone was detected only a few times. Different DNA sequences within this sample yield the same CDR3. V usage is TRBV27 and J usage is TRBJ2-7; a weak D match, TRBD1 (5 bases). There are 13 residues in the CDR3. The V gene lost 3 bases and the J gene lost 3 bases, with 9 bases spanning the gap. Germline CDR1 is MNHEY and CDR2 is SMNVEV (reference sequence). The CDR3 DNA reads TGTGCCAGCAGTTTGGGGCAAGACTACGAGCAGTACTTC. Amino acid sequence: CASSLGQDYEQYF.

This clone was recorded a few times. The rearrangement joins TRBV28 to TRBJ1-1; D gene ambiguous. CDR3 length: 14 residues. Germline CDR1 is MDHEN and CDR2 is SYDVKM. Trimming removed 5 bases from V and 3 bases from J, with 13 bases in between. CDR3 nucleotide sequence: TGTGCCAGCAGTGCGGAGGGCATGCACACTGAAGCTTTCTTT. Amino acids: CASSAEGMHTEAFF.

V gene TRBV6-5 combines with J gene TRBJ2-7; TRBD1 matches at 8 bases. V trimming: 6 bases; J trimming: 2 bases; junction bases outside the gene matches: 9. The V gene's germline CDR1 is MNHEY and CDR2 SVGAGI. There are 15 residues in the CDR3. CDR3 DNA sequence: TGTGCCAGCAGCGGAATCCCAGGGGGCCCCTACGAGCAGTACTTC. It translates to CASSGIPGGPYEQYF.

This clone has a handful of counts. The chain employs TRBV6-5 and TRBJ2-7; D is possibly TRBD2 (5 bases). The germline V gene has CDR1 MNHEY and CDR2 SVGAGI. The CDR3 runs 14 residues. The ends were cut back, 1 base at V and 5 bases at J, with 12 bases in the middle. The CDR3 here is CASSYLRGNNEQYF. The CDR3 DNA reads as TGTGCCAGCAGTTACTTGAGAGGGAACAACGAGCAGTACTTC.

The chain joins TRBV27 to TRBJ2-7; a weak D match, TRBD1 (6 bases). The CDR3 covers 13 residues. The V gene's germline CDR1 is MNHEY and CDR2 SMNVEV (reference sequence). Trimming stripped 5 bases from V and 2 bases from J, with 10 bases between. DNA of the CDR3: TGTGCCAGCAGTCGACAGGCCCCCTACGAGCAGTACTTC. Residues: CASSRQAPYEQYF.

The V and J genes are TRBV5-5 and TRBJ1-2; TRBD1 matches 9 bases. V lost 4 bases, J lost 0 bases, and 4 bases stayed unmatched. Looked up from germline, CDR1 is SGHKS and CDR2 is YYEKEE (reference sequence). The CDR3 spans 15 residues. DNA of the CDR3: TGTGCCAGCAGCGTAACAGGGGGCACTAACTATGGCTACACCTTC. This translates into CASSVTGGTNYGYTF.

J is TRBJ2-4 and V is TRBV19, with D possibly being TRBD1 (6 bases). Germline lookup yields CDR1 LNHDA and CDR2 SQIVND (reference sequence). The CDR3 totals 17 residues. V lost 9 bases and J lost 0, with 21 bases in between. The CDR3 is CARTEEDSNLAKNIQYF. In DNA, the CDR3 is TGTGCCAGGACGGAGGAGGACAGCAATTTAGCCAAAAACATTCAGTACTTC. The entire variable domain, with the rest obtained from reference TRBV19 and TRBJ2-4, is as follows: DGGITQSPKYLFRKEGQNVTLSCEQNLNHDAMYWYRQDPGQGLRLIYYSQIVNDFQKGDIAEGYSVSREKKESFPLTVTSAQKNPTAFYLCARTEEDSNLAKNIQYFGAGTRLSVL.

The V call is TRBV5-1, the J call TRBJ2-7, with 16 bases aligning to TRBD2. From germline, CDR1 is SGHRS and CDR2 YFSETQ. The CDR3 sequence is 17 residues long. Germline trimming cut 0 bases from V and 7 bases from J; bases unmatched to any gene: 7. CDR3 in amino acids: CASSLVAGTSGRGEQYF. In DNA form, the CDR3 reads TGCGCCAGCAGCTTGGTAGCCGGGACTAGCGGGAGGGGAGAGCAGTACTTC. Full variable domain (outside the CDR3, taken from reference TRBV5-1 and TRBJ2-7): KAGVTQTPRYLIKTRGQQVTLSCSPISGHRSVSWYQQTPGQGLQFLFEYFSETQRNKGNFPGRFSGRQFSNSRSEMNVSTLELGDSALYLCASSLVAGTSGRGEQYFGPGTRLTVT.

This sequence joins TRBV4-3 and TRBJ2-3, with TRBD2 matching over 8 bases. Unmatched junction bases numbered 2, after V lost 0 bases and J lost 3 bases. The V gene's germline CDR1 is LGHNA and CDR2 YSLEER. This CDR3 contains 15 residues. In nucleotides, the CDR3 is TGCGCCAGCAGCCAAGACCAGCGGGGGACAGATACGCAGTATTTT. Translating gives CASSQDQRGTDTQYF.

V usage is TRBV5-8 and J usage is TRBJ2-4, with a possible D match to TRBD1 (6 bases). The CDR3 is 14 amino acids. Germline V gene sequence: CDR1 SGHTS, CDR2 YDEGEE. V lost 0 bases to trimming and J lost 4 bases, with 8 bases between them. DNA of the CDR3: TGTGCCAGCAGCTTGGATGGACAGAAAAACATTCAGTACTTC. It yields the protein CASSLDGQKNIQYF.

This clone was counted a few times. The V and J genes are TRBV6-5 and TRBJ2-7; maybe TRBD1 (6 bases). From germline, CDR1 is MNHEY and CDR2 SVGAGI. Trimming stripped 5 bases from V and 3 bases from J, with 11 bases between. The CDR3 contains 13 residues. CDR3 amino acids: CASSPEQGYEQYF. CDR3 nucleotide sequence: TGTGCCAGCAGTCCAGAACAGGGCTACGAGCAGTACTTC.

This chain uses TRBV7-9 with TRBJ2-2, with TRBD2 matching 10 bases. With V trimmed by 5 bases and J by 1 base, 4 bases remained unmatched. CDR1 is SEHNR, CDR2 FQNEAQ, per germline (reference sequence). CDR3 length equals 16 residues. The CDR3 loop reads CASSPRLAGNTGELFF. The CDR3 bases are TGTGCCAGCAGCCCACGACTAGCGGGGAACACCGGGGAGCTGTTTTTT.

CDR3 loop: CASSVRDSGYTEAFF. As DNA, the CDR3 is TGTGCCAGCAGCGTAAGGGACTCGGGTTACACTGAAGCTTTCTTT. This chain uses TRBV9 with TRBJ1-1; maybe TRBD1 (5 bases). The V gene lost 1 base and the J gene lost 3 bases, with 13 bases spanning the gap. The CDR3 runs 15 residues. Germline-derived CDR1 and CDR2 are SGDLS and YYNGEE.

The CDR3 sequence is CSVDAASGANVLTF. For the CDR3, the DNA is TGCAGCGTTGATGCGGCCTCTGGGGCCAACGTCCTGACTTTC. This chain uses TRBV29-1 with TRBJ2-6, with D unclear. The CDR3 contains 14 residues. Germline values: CDR1 SQVTM, CDR2 ANQGSEA. Trimming pared 3 bases from V and 0 bases from J, leaving 6 bases between.

The V gene is TRBV19, the J gene TRBJ1-1, with 7 positions matching TRBD1. Trimming cost V 8 bases and J 6 bases; bases outside gene matches: 12. This CDR3 has 14 residues. In germline, CDR1 is LNHDA, CDR2 SQIVND (reference sequence). The CDR3 bases are TGTGCCAGTTGGAGAAGGGGGCGAGTACCTGAAGCTTTCTTT. Its translation is CASWRRGRVPEAFF.